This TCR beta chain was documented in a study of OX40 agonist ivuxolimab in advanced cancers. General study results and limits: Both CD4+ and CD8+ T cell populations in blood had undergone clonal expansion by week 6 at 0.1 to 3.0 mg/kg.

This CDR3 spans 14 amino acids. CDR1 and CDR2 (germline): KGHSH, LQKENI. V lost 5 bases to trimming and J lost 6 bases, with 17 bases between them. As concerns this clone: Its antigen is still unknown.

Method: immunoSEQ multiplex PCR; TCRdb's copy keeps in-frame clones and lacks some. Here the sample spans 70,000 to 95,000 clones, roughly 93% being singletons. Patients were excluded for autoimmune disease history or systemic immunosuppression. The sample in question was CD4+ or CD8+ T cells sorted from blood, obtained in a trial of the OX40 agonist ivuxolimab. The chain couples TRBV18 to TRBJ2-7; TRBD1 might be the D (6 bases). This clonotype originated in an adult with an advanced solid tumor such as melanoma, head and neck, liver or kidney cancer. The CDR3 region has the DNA TGTGCCAGCTCAATGGGGACACTAGGTACCGAGCAGTACTTC. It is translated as CASSMGTLGTEQYF.